Included here is one T cell receptor (beta chain) sequence, with context. The antigen remains unidentified. Treatment: roughly 10-day PBMC culture with coronavirus spike peptide pools or control peptides (ViraFEST assay). The unexposed donor's CD4+ T cells were collected before the COVID-19 pandemic (2011-2018). This sample is drawn from a study of vaccination and CD4 T cells after COVID-19. Overall study results and limits: Vaccine-specific clones in convalescent patients were spike mono-reactive in 304 of 307 cases.

The Oncomine TCR Beta short-read assay was applied to DNA of cultured CD4+ T cells. A single record per CDR3 protein comes from TCRdb applying MiXCR to the PCR reads. The sample holds 7,000 to 8,500 distinct CDR3 sequences, approximately 58% seen once. Source material: CD4+ T cells from blood, cultured in vitro. This TCR derives from a human donor in good health.

The CDR3 reads CSARSGLAGVEQYF. For the CDR3, the DNA is TGCAGTGCTAGGTCCGGACTAGCGGGAGTCGAGCAGTACTTC. V gene TRBV20-1 combines with J gene TRBJ2-7; 13 bases are a match to TRBD2. Germline CDR1 DFQATT, CDR2 SNEGSKA (reference sequence). This CDR3 contains 14 residues. V shed 3 bases, J shed 6 bases, and the junction held 5 bases outside the gene matches.